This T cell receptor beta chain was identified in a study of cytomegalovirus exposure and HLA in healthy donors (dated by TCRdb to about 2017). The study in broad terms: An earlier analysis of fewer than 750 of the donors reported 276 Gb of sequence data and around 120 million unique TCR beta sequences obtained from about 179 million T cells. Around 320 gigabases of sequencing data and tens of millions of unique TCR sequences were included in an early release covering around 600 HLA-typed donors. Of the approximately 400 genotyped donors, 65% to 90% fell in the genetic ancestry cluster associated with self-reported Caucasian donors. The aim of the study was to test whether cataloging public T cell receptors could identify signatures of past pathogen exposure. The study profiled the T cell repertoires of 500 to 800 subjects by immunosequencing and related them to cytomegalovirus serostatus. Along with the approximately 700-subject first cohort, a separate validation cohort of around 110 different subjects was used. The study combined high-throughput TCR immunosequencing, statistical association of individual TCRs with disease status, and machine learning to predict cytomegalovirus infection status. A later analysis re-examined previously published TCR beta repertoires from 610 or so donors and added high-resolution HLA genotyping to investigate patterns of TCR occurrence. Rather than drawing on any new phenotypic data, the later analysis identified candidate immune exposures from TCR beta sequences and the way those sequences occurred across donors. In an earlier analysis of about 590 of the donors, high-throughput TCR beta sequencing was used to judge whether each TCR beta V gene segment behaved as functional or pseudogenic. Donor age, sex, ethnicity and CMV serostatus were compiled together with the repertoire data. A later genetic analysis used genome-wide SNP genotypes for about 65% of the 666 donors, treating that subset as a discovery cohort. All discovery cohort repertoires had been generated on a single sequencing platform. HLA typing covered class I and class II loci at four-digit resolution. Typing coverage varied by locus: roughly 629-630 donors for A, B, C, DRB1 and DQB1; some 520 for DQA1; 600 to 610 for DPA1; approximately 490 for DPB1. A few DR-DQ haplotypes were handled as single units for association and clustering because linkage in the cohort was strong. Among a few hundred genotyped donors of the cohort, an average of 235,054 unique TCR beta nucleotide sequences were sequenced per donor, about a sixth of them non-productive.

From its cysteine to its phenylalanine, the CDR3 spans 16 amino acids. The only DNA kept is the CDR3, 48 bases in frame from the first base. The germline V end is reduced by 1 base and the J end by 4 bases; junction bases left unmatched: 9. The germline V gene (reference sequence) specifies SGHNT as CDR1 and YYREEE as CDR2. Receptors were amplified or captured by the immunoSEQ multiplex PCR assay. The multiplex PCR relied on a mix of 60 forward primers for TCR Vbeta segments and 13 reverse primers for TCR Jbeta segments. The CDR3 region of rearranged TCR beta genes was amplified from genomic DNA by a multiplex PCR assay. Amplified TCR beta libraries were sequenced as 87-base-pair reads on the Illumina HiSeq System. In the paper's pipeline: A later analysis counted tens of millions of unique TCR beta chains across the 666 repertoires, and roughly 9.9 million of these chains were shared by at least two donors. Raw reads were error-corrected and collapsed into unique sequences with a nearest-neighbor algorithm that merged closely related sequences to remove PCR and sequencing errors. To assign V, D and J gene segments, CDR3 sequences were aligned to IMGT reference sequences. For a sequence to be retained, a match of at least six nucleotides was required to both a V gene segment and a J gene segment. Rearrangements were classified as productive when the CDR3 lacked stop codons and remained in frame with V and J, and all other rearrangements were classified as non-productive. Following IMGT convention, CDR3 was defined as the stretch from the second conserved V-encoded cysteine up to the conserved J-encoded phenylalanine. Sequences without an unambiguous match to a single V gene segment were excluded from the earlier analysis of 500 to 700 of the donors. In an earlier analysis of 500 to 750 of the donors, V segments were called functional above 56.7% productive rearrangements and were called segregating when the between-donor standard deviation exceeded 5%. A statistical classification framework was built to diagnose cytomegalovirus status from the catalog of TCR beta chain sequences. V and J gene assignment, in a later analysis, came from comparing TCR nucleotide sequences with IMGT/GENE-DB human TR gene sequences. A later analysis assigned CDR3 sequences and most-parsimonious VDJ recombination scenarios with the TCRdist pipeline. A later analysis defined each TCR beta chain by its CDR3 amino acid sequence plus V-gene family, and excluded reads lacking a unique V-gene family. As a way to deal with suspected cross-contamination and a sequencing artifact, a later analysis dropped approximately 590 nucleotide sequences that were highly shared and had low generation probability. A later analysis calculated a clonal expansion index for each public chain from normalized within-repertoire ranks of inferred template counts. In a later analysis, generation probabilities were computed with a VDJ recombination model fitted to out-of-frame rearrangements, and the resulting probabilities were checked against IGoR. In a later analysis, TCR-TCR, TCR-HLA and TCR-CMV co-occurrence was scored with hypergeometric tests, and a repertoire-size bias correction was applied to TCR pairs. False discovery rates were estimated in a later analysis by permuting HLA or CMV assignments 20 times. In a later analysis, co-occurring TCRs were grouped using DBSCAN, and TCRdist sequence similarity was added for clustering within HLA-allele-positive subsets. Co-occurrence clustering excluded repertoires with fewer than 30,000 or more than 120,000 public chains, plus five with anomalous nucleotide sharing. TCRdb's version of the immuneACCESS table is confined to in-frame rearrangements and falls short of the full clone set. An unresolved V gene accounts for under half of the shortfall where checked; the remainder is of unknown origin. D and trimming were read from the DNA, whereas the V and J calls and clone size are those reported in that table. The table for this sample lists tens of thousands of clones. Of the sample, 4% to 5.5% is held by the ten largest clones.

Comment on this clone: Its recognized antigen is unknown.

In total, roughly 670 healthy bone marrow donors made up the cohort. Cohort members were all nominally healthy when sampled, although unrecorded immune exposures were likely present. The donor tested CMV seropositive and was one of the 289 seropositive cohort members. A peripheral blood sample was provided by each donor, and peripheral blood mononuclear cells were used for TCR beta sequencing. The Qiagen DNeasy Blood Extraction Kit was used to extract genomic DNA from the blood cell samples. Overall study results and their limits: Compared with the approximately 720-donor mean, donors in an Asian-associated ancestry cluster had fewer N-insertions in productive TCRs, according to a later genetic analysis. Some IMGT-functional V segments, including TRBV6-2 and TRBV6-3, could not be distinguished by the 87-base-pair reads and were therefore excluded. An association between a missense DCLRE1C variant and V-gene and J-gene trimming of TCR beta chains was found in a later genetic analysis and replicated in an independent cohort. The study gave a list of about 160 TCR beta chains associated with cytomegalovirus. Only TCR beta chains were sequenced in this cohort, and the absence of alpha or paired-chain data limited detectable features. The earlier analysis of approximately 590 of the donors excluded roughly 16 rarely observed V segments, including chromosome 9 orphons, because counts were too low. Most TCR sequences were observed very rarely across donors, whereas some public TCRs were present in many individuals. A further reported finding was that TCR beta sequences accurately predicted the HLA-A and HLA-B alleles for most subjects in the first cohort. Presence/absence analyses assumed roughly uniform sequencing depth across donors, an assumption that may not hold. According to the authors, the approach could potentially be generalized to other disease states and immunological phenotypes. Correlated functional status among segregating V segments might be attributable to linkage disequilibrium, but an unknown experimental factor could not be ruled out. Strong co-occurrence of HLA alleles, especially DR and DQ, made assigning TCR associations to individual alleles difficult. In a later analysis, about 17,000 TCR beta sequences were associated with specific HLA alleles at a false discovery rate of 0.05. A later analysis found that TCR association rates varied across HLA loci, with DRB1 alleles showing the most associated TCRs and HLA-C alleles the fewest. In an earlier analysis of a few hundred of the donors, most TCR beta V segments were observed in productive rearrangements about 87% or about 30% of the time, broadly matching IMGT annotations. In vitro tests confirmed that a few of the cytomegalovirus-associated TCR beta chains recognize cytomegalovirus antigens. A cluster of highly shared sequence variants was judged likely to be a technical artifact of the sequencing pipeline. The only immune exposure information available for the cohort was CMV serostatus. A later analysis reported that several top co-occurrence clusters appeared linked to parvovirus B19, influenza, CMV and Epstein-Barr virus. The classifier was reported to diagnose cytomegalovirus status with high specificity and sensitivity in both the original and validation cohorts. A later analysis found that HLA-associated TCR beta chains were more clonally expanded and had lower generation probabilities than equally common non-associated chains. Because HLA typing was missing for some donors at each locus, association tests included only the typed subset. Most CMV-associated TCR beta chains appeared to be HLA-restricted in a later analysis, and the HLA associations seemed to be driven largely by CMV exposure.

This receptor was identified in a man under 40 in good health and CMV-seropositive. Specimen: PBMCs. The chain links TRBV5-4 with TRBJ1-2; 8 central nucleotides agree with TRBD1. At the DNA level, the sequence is TGTGCCAGCAGCTTGTCGGGGGCAGGGGGCTTCTATGGCTACACCTTC. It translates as CASSLSGAGGFYGYTF.